One and the same sample provided the 2 T cell receptor beta chains below, sequenced in a study of blood T cell repertoires in COVID-19. Sequenced by immunoSEQ multiplex PCR; TCRdb stores in-frame clones only, minus some. This sample has 100,000 to 150,000 clones, with 65% to 85% found just once. The sequenced sample was peripheral blood. These TCRs come from a man older than 75 with active or convalescent COVID-19.

The chain is built from TRBV7-2 and TRBJ2-7, with 14 bases lining up with TRBD2. Per germline, CDR1 SGHTA and CDR2 FQGNSA. The CDR3 extends over 17 amino acids. The J segment lost 4 bases and the V segment lost 4 bases, leaving 9 bases of the junction unmatched. CDR3 bases: TGTGCCAGCAGCTCCCCGACTAGCGGGGGGGCGAGGTACGAGCAGTACTTC. It yields the protein CASSSPTSGGARYEQYF.

This chain uses TRBV15 with TRBJ2-3, with 14 bases fitting TRBD2. V shed 3 bases and J 4 bases; nucleotides not matched to a gene: 3. This CDR3 is built from 16 residues. Germline assignment: CDR1 LNHNV and CDR2 YYDKDF (reference sequence). CDR3: CATSSGGLAGADTQYF. For the CDR3, the DNA is TGTGCCACCAGCAGTGGGGGACTAGCGGGGGCAGATACGCAGTATTTT.